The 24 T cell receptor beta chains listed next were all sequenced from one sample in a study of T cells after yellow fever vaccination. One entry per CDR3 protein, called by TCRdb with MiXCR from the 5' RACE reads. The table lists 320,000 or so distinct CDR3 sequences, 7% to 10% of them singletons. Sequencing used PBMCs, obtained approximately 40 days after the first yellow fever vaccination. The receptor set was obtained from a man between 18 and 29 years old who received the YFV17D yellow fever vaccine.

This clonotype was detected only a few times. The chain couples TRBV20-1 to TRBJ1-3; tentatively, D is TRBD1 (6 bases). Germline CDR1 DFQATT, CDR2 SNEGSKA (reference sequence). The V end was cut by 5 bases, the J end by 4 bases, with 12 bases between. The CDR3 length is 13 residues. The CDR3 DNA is TGCAGTGCTCTTCAGGGGAGGGGAAACACCATATATTTT. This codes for CSALQGRGNTIYF.

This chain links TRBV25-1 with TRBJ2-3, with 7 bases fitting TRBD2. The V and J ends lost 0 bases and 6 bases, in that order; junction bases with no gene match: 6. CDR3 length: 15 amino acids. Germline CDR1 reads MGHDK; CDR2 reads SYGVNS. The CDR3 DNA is TGTGCCAGCAGTGAATATACGGGGGGAGAGGATACGCAGTATTTT. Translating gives CASSEYTGGEDTQYF.

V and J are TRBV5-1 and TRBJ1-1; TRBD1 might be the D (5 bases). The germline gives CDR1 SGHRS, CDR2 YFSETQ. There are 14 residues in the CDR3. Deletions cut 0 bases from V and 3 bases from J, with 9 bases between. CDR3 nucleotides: TGCGCCAGCAGCTTGGTTCAGGGTGACACTGAAGCTTTCTTT. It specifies CASSLVQGDTEAFF.

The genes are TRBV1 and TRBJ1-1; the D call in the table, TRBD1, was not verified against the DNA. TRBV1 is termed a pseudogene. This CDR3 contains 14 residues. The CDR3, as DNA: TGTGCCAGCAGCCCACAGACAGACCACACCGAAGCTTTCTTT. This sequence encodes CASSPQTDHTEAFF.

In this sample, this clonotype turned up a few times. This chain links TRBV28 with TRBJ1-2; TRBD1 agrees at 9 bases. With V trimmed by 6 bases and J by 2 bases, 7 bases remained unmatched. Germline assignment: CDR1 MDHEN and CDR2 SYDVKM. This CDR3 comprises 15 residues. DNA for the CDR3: TGTGCCAGCAGCCCTCCGGACAGGGGCAACTATGGCTACACCTTC. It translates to CASSPPDRGNYGYTF.

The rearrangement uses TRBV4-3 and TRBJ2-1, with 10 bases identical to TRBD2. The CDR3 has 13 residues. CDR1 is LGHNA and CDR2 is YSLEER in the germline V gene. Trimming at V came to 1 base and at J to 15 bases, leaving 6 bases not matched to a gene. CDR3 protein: CASSQASGGSSFF. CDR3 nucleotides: TGCGCCAGCAGCCAAGCTAGCGGGGGCTCTTCGTTCTTC.

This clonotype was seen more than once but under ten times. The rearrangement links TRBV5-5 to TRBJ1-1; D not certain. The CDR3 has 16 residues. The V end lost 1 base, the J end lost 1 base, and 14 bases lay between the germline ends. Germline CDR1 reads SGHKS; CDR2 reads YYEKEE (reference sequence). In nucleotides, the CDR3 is TGTGCCAGCAGCTTGCTTTCAGCAGCAAAGAACACTGAAGCTTTCTTT. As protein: CASSLLSAAKNTEAFF.

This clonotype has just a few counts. Written as DNA, the CDR3 is TGCGCCAGCAGCTCAACCGGGACTCCCTTGGAGACCCAGTACTTC. This codes for CASSSTGTPLETQYF. The chain carries TRBV5-1 and TRBJ2-5; TRBD2 might be the D (6 bases). The CDR3 is 15 residues long. Germline V gives CDR1 SGHRS, CDR2 YFSETQ. V was trimmed by 3 bases and J by 5 bases, leaving 17 bases between them. The full variable domain, in which reference TRBV5-1 and TRBJ2-5 provide the parts outside the CDR3, is KAGVTQTPRYLIKTRGQQVTLSCSPISGHRSVSWYQQTPGQGLQFLFEYFSETQRNKGNFPGRFSGRQFSNSRSEMNVSTLELGDSALYLCASSSTGTPLETQYFGPGTRLLVL.

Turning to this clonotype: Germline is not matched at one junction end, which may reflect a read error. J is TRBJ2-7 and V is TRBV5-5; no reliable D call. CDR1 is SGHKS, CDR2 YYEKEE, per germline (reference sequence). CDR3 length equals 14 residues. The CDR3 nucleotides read TGTGCCAGCAGCTTGGTGCCACCCTCCAACGAGCAGTACTTC. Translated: CASSLVPPSNEQYF.

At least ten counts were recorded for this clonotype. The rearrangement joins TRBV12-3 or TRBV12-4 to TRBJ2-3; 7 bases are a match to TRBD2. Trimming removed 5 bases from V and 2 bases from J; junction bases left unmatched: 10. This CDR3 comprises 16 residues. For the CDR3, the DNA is TGTGCCAGCAGTCCCCCTGGCGGGGGAGCCACAGATACGCAGTATTTT. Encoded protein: CASSPPGGGATDTQYF.

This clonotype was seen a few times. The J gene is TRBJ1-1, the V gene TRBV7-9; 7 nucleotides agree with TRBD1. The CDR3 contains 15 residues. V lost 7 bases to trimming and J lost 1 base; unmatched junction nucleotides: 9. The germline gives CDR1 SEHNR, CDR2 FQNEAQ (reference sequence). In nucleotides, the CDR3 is TGTGCCAGCATCCGGGACAGCATTCCGAACACTGAAGCTTTCTTT. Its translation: CASIRDSIPNTEAFF.

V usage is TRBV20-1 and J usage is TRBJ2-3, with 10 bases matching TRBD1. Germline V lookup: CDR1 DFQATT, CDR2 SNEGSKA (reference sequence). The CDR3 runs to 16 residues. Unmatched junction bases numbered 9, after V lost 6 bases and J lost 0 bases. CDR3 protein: CSARPRQGASTDTQYF. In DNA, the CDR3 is TGCAGTGCCCGGCCCCGACAGGGGGCGAGCACAGATACGCAGTATTTT.

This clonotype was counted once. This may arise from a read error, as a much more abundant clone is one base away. The CDR3 spells CASSIRVNEQFF. CDR3 bases: TGCGCCAGCAGCATCAGGGTGAATGAGCAGTTCTTC. The chain carries TRBV5-1 and TRBJ2-1; possibly TRBD1 for D (5 bases). The CDR3 covers 12 residues. V lost 4 bases and J lost 7, with 9 bases in between. Germline CDR1 reads SGHRS; CDR2 reads YFSETQ.

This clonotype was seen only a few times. The CDR3: CASSQVSPISGANVLTF. In nucleotides, the CDR3 is TGCGCCAGCAGCCAAGTCAGCCCGATCTCTGGGGCCAACGTCCTGACTTTC. This chain uses TRBV4-1 with TRBJ2-6; unclear D gene. The CDR3 is 17 amino acids. The V and J ends lost 1 base and 0 bases respectively, with 10 bases between them. CDR1 and CDR2 from the germline V gene are MGHRA and YSYEKL.

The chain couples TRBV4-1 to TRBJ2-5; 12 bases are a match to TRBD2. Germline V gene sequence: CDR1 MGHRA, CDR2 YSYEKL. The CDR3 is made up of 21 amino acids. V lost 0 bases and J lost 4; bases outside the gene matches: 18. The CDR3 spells CASSQDLASGGAGFATETQYF. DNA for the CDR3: TGCGCCAGCAGCCAAGATCTGGCTAGCGGGGGGGCCGGGTTTGCAACAGAGACCCAGTACTTC.

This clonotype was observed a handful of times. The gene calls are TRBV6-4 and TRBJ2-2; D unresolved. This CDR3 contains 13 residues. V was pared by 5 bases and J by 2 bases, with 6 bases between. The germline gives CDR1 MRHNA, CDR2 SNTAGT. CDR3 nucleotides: TGTGCCAGCAGTCCATCTAACACCGGGGAGCTGTTTTTT. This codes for CASSPSNTGELFF.

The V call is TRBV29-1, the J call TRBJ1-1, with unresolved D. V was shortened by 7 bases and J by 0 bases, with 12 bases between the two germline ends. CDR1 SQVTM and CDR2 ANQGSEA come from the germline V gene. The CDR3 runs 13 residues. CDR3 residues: CSAEDGMNTEAFF. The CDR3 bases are TGCAGCGCGGAAGACGGGATGAACACTGAAGCTTTCTTT.

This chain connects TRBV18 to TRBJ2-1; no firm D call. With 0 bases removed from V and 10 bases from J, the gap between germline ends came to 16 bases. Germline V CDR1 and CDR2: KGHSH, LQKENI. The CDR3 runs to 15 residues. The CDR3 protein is CASSPPIVGVQEQFF. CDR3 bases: TGTGCCAGCTCACCACCGATCGTCGGAGTGCAAGAGCAGTTCTTC.

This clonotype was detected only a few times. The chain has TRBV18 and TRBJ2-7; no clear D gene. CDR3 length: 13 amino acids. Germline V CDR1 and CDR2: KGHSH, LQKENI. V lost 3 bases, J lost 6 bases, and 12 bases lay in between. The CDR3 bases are TGTGCCAGCTCACCCCGACCGATAAGCGAGCAGTACGTC. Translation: CASSPRPISEQYV.

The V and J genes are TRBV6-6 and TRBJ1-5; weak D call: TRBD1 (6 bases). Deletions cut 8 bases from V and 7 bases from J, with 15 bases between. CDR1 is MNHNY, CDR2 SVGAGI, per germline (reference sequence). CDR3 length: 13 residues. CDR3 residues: CASCQGTSQPQHF. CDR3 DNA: TGTGCCAGCTGTCAGGGGACTAGCCAGCCCCAGCATTTT.

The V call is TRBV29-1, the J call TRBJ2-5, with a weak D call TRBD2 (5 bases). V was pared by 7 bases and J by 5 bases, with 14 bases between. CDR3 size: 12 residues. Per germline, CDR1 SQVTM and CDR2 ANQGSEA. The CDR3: CSESGDGETQYF. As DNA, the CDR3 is TGCAGCGAGTCCGGGGATGGGGAGACCCAGTACTTC. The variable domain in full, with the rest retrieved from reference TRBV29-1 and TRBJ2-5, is SAVISQKPSRDICQRGTSLTIQCQVDSQVTMMFWYRQQPGQSLTLIATANQGSEATYESGFVIDKFPISRPNLTFSTLTVSNMSPEDSSIYLCSESGDGETQYFGPGTRLLVL.

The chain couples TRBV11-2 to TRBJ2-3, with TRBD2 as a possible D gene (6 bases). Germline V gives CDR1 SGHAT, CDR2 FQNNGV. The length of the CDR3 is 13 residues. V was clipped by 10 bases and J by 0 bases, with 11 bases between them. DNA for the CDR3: TGTGCCACCCGGAGGGCTAGCACAGATACGCAGTATTTT. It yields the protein CATRRASTDTQYF.

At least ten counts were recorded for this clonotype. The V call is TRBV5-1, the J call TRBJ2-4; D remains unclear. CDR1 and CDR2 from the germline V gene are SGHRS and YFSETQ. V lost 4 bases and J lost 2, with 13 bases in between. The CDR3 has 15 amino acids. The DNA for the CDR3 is TGCGCCAGCAGCCCTTGGTTTGGGCCCAAAAACATTCAGTACTTC. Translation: CASSPWFGPKNIQYF.

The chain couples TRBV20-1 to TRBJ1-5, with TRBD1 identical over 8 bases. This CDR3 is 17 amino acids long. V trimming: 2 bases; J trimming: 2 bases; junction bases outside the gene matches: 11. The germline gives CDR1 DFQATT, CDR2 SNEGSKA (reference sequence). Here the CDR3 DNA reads TGCAGTGCTAGATGGGGGGCAGGGGGCAGTGGCAATCAGCCCCAGCATTTT. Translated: CSARWGAGGSGNQPQHF.